This entry features one T cell receptor beta chain sequence. The antigen it recognizes is unknown. The record has no base qualities; no much larger clone is one base away. To sequence the TCRbeta CDR3 region, genomic DNA was isolated from the sorted cells. TCRbeta CDR3 regions were sequenced using the immunoSEQ Assay. TCRdb holds this immuneACCESS table with in-frame rearrangements only. Some clones are missing; in checked studies, unresolved V genes explain under half, and the rest has no known cause. The sample profile shows 65,000 or so clones; roughly 85% of them were found once. The leading ten clones occupy over 2.5% of the sample. From V the trimming removes 2 bases and from J it removes 2 bases, while the gene matches leave 5 bases of the junction unaccounted for. Per the germline V gene, SGDLS is the CDR1 and YYNGEE is the CDR2. The CDR3 sequence holds 16 residues, the cysteine and phenylalanine included. Of all the DNA, just the CDR3 is kept, 48 bases in frame from base 1.

The trial excluded patients who had a history of autoimmune disease or who were on systemic immunosuppression. Peripheral blood for TCR sequencing was drawn from every dose cohort at baseline, at cycle 4 day 1 and at cycle 7 day 1. Samples were obtained from an open-label, multicenter, first-in-human phase I dose-escalation trial of ivuxolimab. Adults with locally advanced or metastatic melanoma, renal cell carcinoma, hepatocellular carcinoma or head and neck squamous cell carcinoma were enrolled in the trial. CD4+ and CD8+ T cells were sorted separately from peripheral blood before TCR sequencing. This sample is drawn from a study of OX40 agonist ivuxolimab in advanced cancers. About the investigation overall: Ivuxolimab was a fully human IgG2 agonistic monoclonal antibody targeting the costimulatory receptor OX40 (CD134). The paper describes the monotherapy dose-escalation part (N = 52 patients) of the phase I trial of ivuxolimab. Intravenous ivuxolimab was administered to patients every 2 weeks at six dose levels: 0.01, 0.1, 0.3, 1.5, 3 and 10 mg/kg. Partial responses occurred in three dose-escalation patients, of whom one had hepatocellular carcinoma and two had cutaneous melanoma. Peripheral TCRbeta sequencing aimed to test whether ivuxolimab altered TCR sequence diversity and caused clonal T-cell expansion. The dose-escalation cohort was around 84% male with a mean age of approximately 59 years, ranging from 23 to 79. Of the approximately 54 patients in dose escalation, some 20 had hepatocellular carcinoma, around 15 had melanoma, 9 had renal cell carcinoma and 9 had head and neck cancer. Prior anti-PD-1, anti-PD-L1 or anti-CTLA-4 therapy was permitted, and checkpoint inhibitors had been received by more than 35% of dose-escalation patients. Study-wide findings and limitations: At doses of 0.1 to 3.0 mg/kg, clonal expansion of both CD4+ and CD8+ T cells in blood was seen between baseline and week 6. In the 0.1-3.0 mg/kg groups, partial responders were among the patients with the lowest normalized peripheral clonal expansion, particularly in CD8+ T cells. The antigen specificity of the clonally expanded peripheral T cells was not determined. After ivuxolimab, expanded clones were on average more numerous among CD8+ T cells than among CD4+ T cells. Low levels of normalized T-cell clonal expansion were also shown by some nonresponding patients.

The chain was built from TRBV9 and TRBJ2-3; a stretch of 10 junction bases matches TRBD2. This clonotype was sampled from an adult with an advanced solid tumor such as melanoma, head and neck, liver or kidney cancer. Sequenced material: CD4+ or CD8+ T cells sorted from blood, taken in a trial of the OX40 agonist ivuxolimab. The DNA sequence reads TGTGCCAGCAGCGTGGCTAGCGGGGGAAACACAGATACGCAGTATTTT. Translated, it gives CASSVASGGNTDTQYF.